This T cell receptor (beta chain) was retrieved from a study of T cell repertoires in cytomegalovirus infection. TCRdb analysed the reads with MiXCR anew, one entry per CDR3 protein. The sample includes about 78,000 distinct CDR3 sequences, approximately 39% of them seen just once. Germline values: CDR1 MGHRA, CDR2 YSYEKL. V was shortened by 2 bases and J by 5 bases, with 7 bases between the two germline ends. CDR3 length equals 13 residues. Of note for this clonotype: The antigen is undetermined.

The sequence was collected from a human donor in good health (CMV status not recorded). Some clones in this sample may be carry-over from other donors' samples. The chain joins TRBV4-1 to TRBJ1-5; D is unresolved. The sequencing used CD8+ T cells from cultured PBMCs, collected from culture after CMV antigen stimulation. DNA for the CDR3: TGCGCCAGCAGCCAAAACAGTTATCAGCCCCAGCATTTT. Translated, it gives CASSQNSYQPQHF.